This T cell receptor (beta chain) was captured by sequencing in a study of blood T cells in healthy people across ages. This clonotype has more than one count but fewer than ten. The CDR3 totals 15 residues. V gave up 5 bases and J gave up 3 bases, with 13 bases separating them. Germline-derived CDR1 and CDR2 are SGHAT and FQNNGV. The authors ran a second PCR of about 6 to 11 cycles using a sample-barcoded 5' primer and a J-beta primer mix. TCRdb independently ran MiXCR on the 5' RACE reads; one entry per CDR3 protein. Counted here are approximately 800,000 distinct CDR3 sequences, around a quarter occurring once; the ten biggest clones make up under 3%. These same data were also listed under a study on T cells of mothers and their children. That publication notes: Each donor was one of three healthy Caucasian mothers or one of their six children. The overlap seen between related mothers and children slightly exceeded that of unrelated pairs, though not significantly.

The sequence was obtained from a boy between 10 and 17 years old in good health. Sequencing used blood. V gene TRBV11-2 combines with J gene TRBJ2-2, with a possible D match to TRBD1 (7 bases). The CDR3 loop reads CASSRGDRYTGELFF. Here the CDR3 DNA reads TGTGCCAGCAGCCGCGGGGACAGATACACCGGGGAGCTGTTTTTT.